Sequencing of this T cell receptor (beta chain) was carried out in a study of regulatory T cells in long-lasting Graves disease. At least ten counts were recorded for this clonotype. Specified time point: newly diagnosed GD, antithyroid drugs for less than 3 months. Scientists built the TCR library using RNA that was extracted from PBMCs. Arm-PCR of CDR3 regions and iRepertoire HTBI primers were used to build TCR beta libraries. From the multiplex PCR reads, TCRdb called clonotypes with MiXCR, one entry per CDR3 protein. The sample lists some 500,000 distinct CDR3 sequences; more than 15% were seen once. The CDR3 is 13 residues long. V dropped 5 bases and J dropped 5 bases, with 10 bases sitting between them. These same data were also listed under a study on T cells in Graves' hyperthyroidism and ophthalmopathy.

Sequenced material: peripheral blood mononuclear cells (PBMCs), taken at new diagnosis, from a patient treated with antithyroid drugs. V usage is TRBV12-3 or TRBV12-4 and J usage is TRBJ2-1; D remains unclear. This clonotype was sampled from a middle-aged woman with Graves disease. The CDR3: CASSGPLHNEQFF. The CDR3 DNA reads TGTGCCAGCAGTGGCCCCTTGCACAATGAGCAGTTCTTC.